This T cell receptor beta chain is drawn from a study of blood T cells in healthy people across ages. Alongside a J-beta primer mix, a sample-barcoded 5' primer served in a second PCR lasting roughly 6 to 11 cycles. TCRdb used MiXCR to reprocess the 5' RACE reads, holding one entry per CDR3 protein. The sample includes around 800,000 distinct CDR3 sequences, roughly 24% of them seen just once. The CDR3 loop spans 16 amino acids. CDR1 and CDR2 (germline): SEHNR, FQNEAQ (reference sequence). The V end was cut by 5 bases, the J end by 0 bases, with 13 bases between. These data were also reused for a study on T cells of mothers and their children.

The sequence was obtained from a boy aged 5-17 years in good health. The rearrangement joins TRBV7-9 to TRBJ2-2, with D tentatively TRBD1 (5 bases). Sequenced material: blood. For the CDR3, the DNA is TGTGCCAGCAGCCCCCCGACAGCTACGAACACCGGGGAGCTGTTTTTT. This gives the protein CASSPPTATNTGELFF.